A selection of T cell receptor beta chains follows, all from one sample in a study of shared clonotypes between healthy human individuals. The table came from immunoSEQ multiplex PCR; TCRdb's copy has only in-frame clones and leaves some out. The table lists some 2,000,000 clones, about 95% of them singletons, with roughly 0.13% in the top ten. Sample: naive CD4+ T cells sorted from blood. Receptors originate from a man aged 18 to 29 in good health. Each CDR3 is given with its conserved first and last residue. A D gene is named only where the DNA matches it firmly. Clone size is stated in some rows and not others, as once, few, many or a class when expanded.

-	-	TRBV11-2	TRBJ2-2	CASITGFTNTGELFF	TGTGCCAGCATCACAGGGTTTACCAACACCGGGGAGCTGTTTTTT
TRBD2	-	TRBV6-5	TRBJ2-7	CASSYSKAGAYEQYF	TGTGCCAGCAGTTACTCGAAAGCGGGAGCCTACGAGCAGTACTTC
-	few	TRBV7-6	TRBJ2-5	CASSPLGETQYF	TGTGCCAGCAGCCCACTAGGAGAGACCCAGTACTTC
-	-	TRBV30	TRBJ2-7	CAWSGSGYEQYF	TGTGCCTGGAGCGGGTCAGGCTACGAGCAGTACTTC
-	-	TRBV11-2	TRBJ2-3	CASSLGTGYFTDTQYF	TGTGCCAGCAGCTTAGGTACAGGCTATTTCACAGATACGCAGTATTTT
-	-	TRBV5-1	TRBJ1-2	CASIQDGDNYGYTF	TGCGCCAGCATTCAAGATGGAGATAACTATGGCTACACCTTC
TRBD2	-	TRBV5-1	TRBJ2-7	CASRGPGTSGGSYEQYF	TGCGCCAGCAGGGGCCCTGGGACTAGCGGGGGTTCCTACGAGCAGTACTTC
TRBD2	-	TRBV5-1	TRBJ2-5	CASSSGLAGGGETQYF	TGCGCCAGCAGCTCGGGACTAGCGGGGGGCGGGGAGACCCAGTACTTC
-	-	TRBV4-1	TRBJ1-1	CASSHLPPGGGTEAFF	TGCGCCAGCAGCCACCTCCCCCCAGGCGGTGGCACTGAAGCTTTCTTT
TRBD1	-	TRBV30	TRBJ2-7	CAWRNPGTGGSFGSYEQYF	TGTGCCTGGAGAAACCCGGGGACAGGGGGCTCTTTTGGCTCCTACGAGCAGTACTTC
-	-	TRBV6-5	TRBJ1-6	CASSPTIMSPLHF	TGTGCCAGCAGCCCCACCATCATGTCACCCCTCCACTTT
TRBD1	-	TRBV15	TRBJ2-7	CATSYRTGAYEQYF	TGTGCCACCAGCTACCGGACAGGTGCCTACGAGCAGTACTTC
-	-	TRBV4-1	TRBJ2-5	CASSPVAVPRETQYF	TGCGCCAGCAGCCCCGTAGCGGTGCCTCGTGAGACCCAGTACTTC
-	-	TRBV6-6	TRBJ1-1	CASILDTLNTEAFF	TGTGCCAGCATATTGGACACATTGAACACTGAAGCTTTCTTT
-	-	TRBV5-4	TRBJ1-2	CASSSDGAYGYTF	TGTGCCAGCAGCTCGGACGGGGCCTATGGCTACACCTTC
TRBD2	-	TRBV6-1	TRBJ2-5	CASSEVWTSAKETQYF	TGTGCCAGCAGTGAAGTTTGGACTAGCGCGAAGGAGACCCAGTACTTC
-	once	TRBV9	TRBJ1-2	CASSGDLYDYGYTF	TGTGCCAGCAGTGGGGATTTATACGACTATGGCTACACCTTC
-	-	TRBV30	TRBJ2-2	CAGGTDKTGELFF	TGTGCCGGAGGGACAGACAAAACCGGGGAGCTGTTTTTT
-	-	TRBV7-9	TRBJ1-3	CASSFGSGNTIYF	TGTGCCAGCAGCTTCGGCTCTGGAAACACCATATATTTT
-	-	TRBV30	TRBJ1-1	CAWSVLPLNTEAFF	TGTGCCTGGAGTGTACTTCCCTTGAACACTGAAGCTTTCTTT
-	once	TRBV19	TRBJ2-2	CASSIRGAQNTGELFF	TGTGCCAGTAGTATACGGGGGGCGCAGAACACCGGGGAGCTGTTTTTT
-	-	TRBV6-6	TRBJ2-7	CASSSPGNKGEQYF	TGTGCCAGCAGCTCACCAGGGAACAAAGGCGAGCAGTACTTC
-	once	TRBV28	TRBJ2-5	CASSFGSQETQYF	TGTGCCAGCAGTTTTGGTTCTCAAGAGACCCAGTACTTC
-	-	TRBV2	TRBJ1-1	CASRSEGGGTEAFF	TGTGCCAGCAGGAGCGAGGGAGGGGGTACTGAAGCTTTCTTT
TRBD1	-	TRBV30	TRBJ2-2	CACNRRTGQVAGELFF	TGTGCCTGTAATAGAAGGACAGGGCAGGTAGCCGGGGAGCTGTTTTTT
-	-	TRBV9	TRBJ2-2	CASSPRDLGGTGELFF	TGTGCCAGCAGCCCCCGGGACCTCGGGGGCACCGGGGAGCTGTTTTTT
-	-	TRBV29-1	TRBJ1-2	CSVEGRGREGYTF	TGCAGCGTTGAAGGTCGGGGGCGCGAGGGCTACACCTTC
TRBD1	-	TRBV5-8	TRBJ1-3	CASSFPGTDAGNTIYF	TGTGCCAGCAGCTTTCCCGGGACAGATGCTGGAAACACCATATATTTT
-	-	TRBV21-1	TRBJ2-3	CASSASPSGKLQPSTDTQYF	TGTGCCAGCAGCGCCTCGCCTAGCGGCAAACTCCAGCCTAGCACAGATACGCAGTATTTT
TRBD2	-	TRBV30	TRBJ2-3	CAWSGLASGGGQYF	TGTGCCTGGAGTGGACTAGCTTCGGGTGGGGGGCAGTATTTT
-	once	TRBV7-9	TRBJ2-5	CASSLRDPQETQYF	TGTGCCAGCAGCTTACGGGACCCCCAAGAGACCCAGTACTTC